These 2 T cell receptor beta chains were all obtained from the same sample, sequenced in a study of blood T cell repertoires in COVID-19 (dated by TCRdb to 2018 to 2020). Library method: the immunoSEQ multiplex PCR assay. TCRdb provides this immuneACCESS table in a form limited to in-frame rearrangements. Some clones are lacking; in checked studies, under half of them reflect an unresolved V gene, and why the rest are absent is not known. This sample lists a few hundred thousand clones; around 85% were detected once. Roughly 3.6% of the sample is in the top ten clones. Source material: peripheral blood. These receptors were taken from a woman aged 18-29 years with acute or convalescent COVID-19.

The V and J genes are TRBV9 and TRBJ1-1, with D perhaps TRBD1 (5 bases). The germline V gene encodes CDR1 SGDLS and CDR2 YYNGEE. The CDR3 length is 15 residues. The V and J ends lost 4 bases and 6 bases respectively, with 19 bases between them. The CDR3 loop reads CASSPRDSRWAEAFF. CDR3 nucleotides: TGTGCCAGCAGCCCCCGGGACTCCAGGTGGGCTGAAGCTTTCTTT.

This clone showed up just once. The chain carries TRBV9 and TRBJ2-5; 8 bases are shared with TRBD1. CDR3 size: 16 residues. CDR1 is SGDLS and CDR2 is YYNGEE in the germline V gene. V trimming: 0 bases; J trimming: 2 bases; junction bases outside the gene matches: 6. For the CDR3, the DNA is TGTGCCAGCAGCGTAGGGTGGCAGGGGGCACAAGAGACCCAGTACTTC. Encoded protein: CASSVGWQGAQETQYF.